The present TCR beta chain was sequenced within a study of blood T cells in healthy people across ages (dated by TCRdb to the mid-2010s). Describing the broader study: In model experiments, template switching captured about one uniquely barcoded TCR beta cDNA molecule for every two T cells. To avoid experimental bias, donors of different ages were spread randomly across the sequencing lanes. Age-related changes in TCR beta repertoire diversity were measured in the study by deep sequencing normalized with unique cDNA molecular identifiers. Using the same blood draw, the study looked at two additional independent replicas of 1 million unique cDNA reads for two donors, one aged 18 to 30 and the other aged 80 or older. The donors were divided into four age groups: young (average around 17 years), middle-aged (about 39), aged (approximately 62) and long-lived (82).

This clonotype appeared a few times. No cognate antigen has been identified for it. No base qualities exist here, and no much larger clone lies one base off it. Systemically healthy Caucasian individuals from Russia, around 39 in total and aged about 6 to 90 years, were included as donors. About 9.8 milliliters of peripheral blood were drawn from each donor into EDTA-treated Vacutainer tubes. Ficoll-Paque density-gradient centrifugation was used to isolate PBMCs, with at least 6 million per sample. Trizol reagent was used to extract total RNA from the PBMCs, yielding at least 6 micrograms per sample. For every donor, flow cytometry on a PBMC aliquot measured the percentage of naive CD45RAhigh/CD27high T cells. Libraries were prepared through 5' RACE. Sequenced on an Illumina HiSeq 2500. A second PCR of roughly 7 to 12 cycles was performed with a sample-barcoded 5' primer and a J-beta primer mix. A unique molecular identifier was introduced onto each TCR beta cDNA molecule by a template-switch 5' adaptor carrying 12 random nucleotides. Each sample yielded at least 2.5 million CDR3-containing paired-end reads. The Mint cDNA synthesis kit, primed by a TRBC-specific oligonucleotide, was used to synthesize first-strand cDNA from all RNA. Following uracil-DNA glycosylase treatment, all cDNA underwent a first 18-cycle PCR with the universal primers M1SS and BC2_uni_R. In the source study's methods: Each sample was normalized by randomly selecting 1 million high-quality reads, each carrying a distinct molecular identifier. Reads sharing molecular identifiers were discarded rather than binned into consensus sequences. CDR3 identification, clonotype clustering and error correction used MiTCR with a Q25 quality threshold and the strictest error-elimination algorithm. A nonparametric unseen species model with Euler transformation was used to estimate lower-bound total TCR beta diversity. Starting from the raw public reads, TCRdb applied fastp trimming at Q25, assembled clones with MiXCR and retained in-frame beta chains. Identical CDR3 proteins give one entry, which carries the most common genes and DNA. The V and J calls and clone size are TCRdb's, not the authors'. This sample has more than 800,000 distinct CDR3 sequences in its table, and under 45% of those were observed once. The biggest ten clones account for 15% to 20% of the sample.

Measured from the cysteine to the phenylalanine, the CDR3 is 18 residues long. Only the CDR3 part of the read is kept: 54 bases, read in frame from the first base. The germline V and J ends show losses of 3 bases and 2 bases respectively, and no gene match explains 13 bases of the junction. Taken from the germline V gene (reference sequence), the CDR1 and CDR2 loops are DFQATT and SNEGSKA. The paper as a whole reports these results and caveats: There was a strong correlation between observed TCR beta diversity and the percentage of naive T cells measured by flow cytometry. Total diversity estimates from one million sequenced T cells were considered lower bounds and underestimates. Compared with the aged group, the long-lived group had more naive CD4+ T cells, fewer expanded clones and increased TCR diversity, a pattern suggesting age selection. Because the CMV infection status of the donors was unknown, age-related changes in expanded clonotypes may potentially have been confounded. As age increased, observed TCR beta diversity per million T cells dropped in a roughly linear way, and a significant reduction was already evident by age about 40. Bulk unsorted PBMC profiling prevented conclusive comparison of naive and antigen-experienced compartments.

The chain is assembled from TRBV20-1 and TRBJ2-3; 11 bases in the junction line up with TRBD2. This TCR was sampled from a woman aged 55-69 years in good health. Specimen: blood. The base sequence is TGCAGTGCTAGGCGTCTAGCGGGAGGAGGGACCTTCACAGATACGCAGTATTTT. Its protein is CSARRLAGGGTFTDTQYF.